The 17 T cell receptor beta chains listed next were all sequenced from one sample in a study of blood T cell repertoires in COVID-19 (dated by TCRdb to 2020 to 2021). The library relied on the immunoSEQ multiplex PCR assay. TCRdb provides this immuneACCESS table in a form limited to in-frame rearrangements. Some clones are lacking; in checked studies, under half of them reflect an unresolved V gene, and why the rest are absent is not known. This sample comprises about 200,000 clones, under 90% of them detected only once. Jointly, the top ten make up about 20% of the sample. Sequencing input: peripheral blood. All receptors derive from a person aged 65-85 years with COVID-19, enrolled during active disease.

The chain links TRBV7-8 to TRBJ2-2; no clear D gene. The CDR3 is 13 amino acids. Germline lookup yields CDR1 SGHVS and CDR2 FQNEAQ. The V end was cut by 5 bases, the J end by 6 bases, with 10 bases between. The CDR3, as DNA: TGTGCCAGCAGCCGTAGAGCATCCGGGGAGCTGTTTTTT. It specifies CASSRRASGELFF.

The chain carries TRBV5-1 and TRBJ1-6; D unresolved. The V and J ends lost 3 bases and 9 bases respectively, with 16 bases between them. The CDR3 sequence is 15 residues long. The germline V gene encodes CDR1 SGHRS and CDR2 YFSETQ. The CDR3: CASSWTGRGTSPLHF. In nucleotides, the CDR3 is TGCGCCAGCAGCTGGACTGGACGCGGTACTTCACCCCTCCACTTT.

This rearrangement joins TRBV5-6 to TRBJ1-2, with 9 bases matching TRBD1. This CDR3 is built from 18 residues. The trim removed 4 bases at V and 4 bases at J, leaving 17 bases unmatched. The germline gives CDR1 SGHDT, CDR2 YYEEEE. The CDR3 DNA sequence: TGTGCCAGCAGCCTAGTGGGGACAGGGTTATTTAAAGTCTATGGCTACACCTTC. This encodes CASSLVGTGLFKVYGYTF.

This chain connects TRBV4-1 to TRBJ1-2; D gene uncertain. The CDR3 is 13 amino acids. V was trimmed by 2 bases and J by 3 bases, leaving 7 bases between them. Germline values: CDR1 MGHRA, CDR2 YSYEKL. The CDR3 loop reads CASSQTKDYGYTF. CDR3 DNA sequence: TGCGCCAGCAGCCAAACAAAAGACTATGGCTACACCTTC.

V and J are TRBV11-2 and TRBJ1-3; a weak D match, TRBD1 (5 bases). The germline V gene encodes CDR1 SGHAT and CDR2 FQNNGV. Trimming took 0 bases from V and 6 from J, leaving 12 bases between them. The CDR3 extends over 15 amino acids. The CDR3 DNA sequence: TGTGCCAGCAGCTTAGAAAGGACAACCCTAAACACCATATATTTT. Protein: CASSLERTTLNTIYF.

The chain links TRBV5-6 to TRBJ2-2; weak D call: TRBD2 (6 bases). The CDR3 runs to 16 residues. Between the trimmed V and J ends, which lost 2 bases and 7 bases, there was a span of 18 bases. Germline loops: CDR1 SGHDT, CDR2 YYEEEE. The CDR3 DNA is TGTGCCAGCAGCTTTCAGTTCGGGGGTGCCCTCGGGGAGCTGTTTTTT. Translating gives CASSFQFGGALGELFF.

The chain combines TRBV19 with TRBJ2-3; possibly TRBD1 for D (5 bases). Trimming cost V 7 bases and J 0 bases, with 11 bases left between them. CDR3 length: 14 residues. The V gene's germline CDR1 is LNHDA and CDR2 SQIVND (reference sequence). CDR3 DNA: TGTGCCAGTAAGACAGCATCTAGCACAGATACGCAGTATTTT. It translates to CASKTASSTDTQYF.

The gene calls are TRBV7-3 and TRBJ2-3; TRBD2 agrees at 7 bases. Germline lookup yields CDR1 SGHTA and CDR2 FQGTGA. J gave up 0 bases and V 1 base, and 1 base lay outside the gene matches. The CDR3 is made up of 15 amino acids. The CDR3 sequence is CASSLSGSSTDTQYF. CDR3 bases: TGTGCCAGCAGCTTAAGCGGGAGTAGCACAGATACGCAGTATTTT.

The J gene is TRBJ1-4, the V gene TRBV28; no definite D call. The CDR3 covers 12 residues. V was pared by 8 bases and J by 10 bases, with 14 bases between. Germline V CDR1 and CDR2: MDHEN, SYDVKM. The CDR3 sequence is CASFKDRVKLFF. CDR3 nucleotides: TGTGCCAGCTTCAAGGATCGGGTAAAACTGTTTTTT.

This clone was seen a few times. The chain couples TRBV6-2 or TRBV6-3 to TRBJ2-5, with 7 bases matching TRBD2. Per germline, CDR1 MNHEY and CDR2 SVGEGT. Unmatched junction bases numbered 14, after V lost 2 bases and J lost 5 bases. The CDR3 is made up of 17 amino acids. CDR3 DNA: TGTGCCAGCAGTTACGATCCAAGGACTAGTAGGAGTGAGACCCAGTACTTC. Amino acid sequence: CASSYDPRTSRSETQYF.

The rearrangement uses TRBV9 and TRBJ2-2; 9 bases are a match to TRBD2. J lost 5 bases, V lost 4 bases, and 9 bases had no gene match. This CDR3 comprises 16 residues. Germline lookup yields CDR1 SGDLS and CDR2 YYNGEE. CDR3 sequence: CASSPHRTSETGELFF. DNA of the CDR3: TGTGCCAGCAGCCCCCACCGGACTAGCGAGACCGGGGAGCTGTTTTTT.

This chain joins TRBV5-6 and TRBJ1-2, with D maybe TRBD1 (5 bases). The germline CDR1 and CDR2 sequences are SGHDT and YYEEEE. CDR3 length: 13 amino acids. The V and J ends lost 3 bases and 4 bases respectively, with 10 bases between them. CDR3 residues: CASSSGDFYGYTF. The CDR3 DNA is TGTGCCAGCAGCTCGGGGGACTTCTATGGCTACACCTTC.

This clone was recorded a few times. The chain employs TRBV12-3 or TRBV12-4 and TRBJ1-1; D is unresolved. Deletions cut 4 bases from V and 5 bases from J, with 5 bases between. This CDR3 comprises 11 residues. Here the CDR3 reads CASSYMTEAFF. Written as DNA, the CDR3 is TGTGCCAGCAGTTATATGACTGAAGCTTTCTTT.

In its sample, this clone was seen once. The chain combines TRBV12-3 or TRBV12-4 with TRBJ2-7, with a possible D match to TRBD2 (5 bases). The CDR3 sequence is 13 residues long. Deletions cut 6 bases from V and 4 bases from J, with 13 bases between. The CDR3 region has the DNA TGTGCCAGCAGCCGTGGACTGAGTTACGAGCAGTACTTC. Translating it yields CASSRGLSYEQYF.

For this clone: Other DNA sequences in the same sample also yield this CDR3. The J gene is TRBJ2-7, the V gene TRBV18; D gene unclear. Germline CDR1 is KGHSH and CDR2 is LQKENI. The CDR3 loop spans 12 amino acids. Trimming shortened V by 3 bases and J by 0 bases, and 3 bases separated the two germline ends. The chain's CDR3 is CASSPSSYEQYF. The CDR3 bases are TGTGCCAGCTCACCCAGCTCCTACGAGCAGTACTTC.

CDR3 DNA sequence: TGCGCCAGCAGAGTGTTACAGGGGGCACTCTATTTGAACACTGAAGCTTTCTTT. Protein: CASRVLQGALYLNTEAFF. V gene TRBV10-2 combines with J gene TRBJ1-1; TRBD1 matches at 9 bases. Per the germline V gene, CDR1 is WSHSY and CDR2 is SAAADI. With 6 bases clipped from V and 0 bases from J, the junction kept 14 bases outside the gene matches. CDR3 size: 18 residues.

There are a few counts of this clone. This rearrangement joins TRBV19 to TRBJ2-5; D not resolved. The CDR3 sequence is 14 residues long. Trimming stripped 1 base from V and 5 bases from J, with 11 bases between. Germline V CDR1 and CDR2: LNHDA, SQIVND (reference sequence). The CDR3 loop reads CASSIGAAWETQYF. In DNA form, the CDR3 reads TGTGCCAGTAGTATAGGGGCCGCCTGGGAGACCCAGTACTTC.